This is a list of T cell receptor beta chains from one sample in a study of CD8 T cells in ankylosing spondylitis. TCRdb passed the 5' RACE reads through MiXCR, listing each CDR3 protein once. The data hold about 250,000 distinct CDR3 sequences, with more than 20% observed a single time. Sequenced material: blood, either unsorted or a sorted T cell fraction (not recorded which). These receptors were collected from a male donor with ankylosing spondylitis or in good health (not recorded which). Each CDR3 is given with its conserved first and last residue.

V	J	CDR3
TRBV10-3	TRBJ2-5	CAAGSRETQYF
TRBV10-3	TRBJ2-7	CAISVQGEEQYF
TRBV12-3/TRBV12-4	TRBJ1-5	CASSKRTNFRDHSNQPQHF
TRBV20-1	TRBJ2-1	CSARTSGGALRPYNEQFF
TRBV29-1	TRBJ2-7	CSVELEGQALGGGYEQYF
TRBV2	TRBJ2-3	CASSARNTDTQYF
TRBV12-3/TRBV12-4	TRBJ2-7	CASSLEYGEQYF
TRBV15	TRBJ2-1	CATSRDRFSGNEQFF
TRBV2	TRBJ1-2	CASSVGRDLYGYTF
TRBV4-2	TRBJ1-6	CASSQEAGPLHF
TRBV20-1	TRBJ2-3	CSARTPLGESRLQGRTQYF
TRBV7-7	TRBJ2-5	CASSLRRAGRVQETQYF
TRBV12-3/TRBV12-4	TRBJ1-6	CASRDGAWNNSPLHF
TRBV6-5	TRBJ2-5	CASSWSLAGVQETQYF
TRBV29-1	TRBJ2-3	CSVVGPRSTDTQYF
TRBV12-3/TRBV12-4	TRBJ1-1	CASSLGGVGTFSEAFF
TRBV4-2	TRBJ2-4	CASSPRRLAKNIQYF
TRBV10-3	TRBJ2-1	CAIRQGENEQFF
TRBV5-5	TRBJ2-5	CASSLWGGALQETQYF
TRBV7-2	TRBJ2-7	CASSPSSEQYF
TRBV12-3/TRBV12-4	TRBJ2-6	CACSKTGTPYSGANVLTF
TRBV20-1	TRBJ1-1	CSARGGRTRSTEAFF
TRBV27	TRBJ2-7	CATPTGSSYEQYF
TRBV20-1	TRBJ1-3	CSASQGPSGNTIYF
TRBV20-1	TRBJ1-5	CSGVGGTQAQPQHF
TRBV20-1	TRBJ2-7	CSAGRTASYEQYF
TRBV10-3	TRBJ2-2	CAISNRGRALTGELFF
TRBV7-3	TRBJ1-6	CASSQTILSPLHF
TRBV9	TRBJ2-2	CASSLRTSPNTGELFF
TRBV20-1	TRBJ1-2	CSASLRTRGGDGYTF
TRBV10-3	TRBJ2-2	CAITTKGRGAGELFF
TRBV12-3/TRBV12-4	TRBJ2-1	CASTLRGVTYNEQFF
TRBV12-3/TRBV12-4	TRBJ1-3	CASKADRGFSGNTIYF
TRBV20-1	TRBJ2-4	CSARDGTGTHIQYF
TRBV7-9	TRBJ1-3	CASSPRMTGSGNTIYF
TRBV10-3	TRBJ2-7	CAIRIGQGSYEQYF
TRBV5-1	TRBJ2-7	CASSLEATTYEQYF
TRBV10-3	TRBJ2-1	CAISGATYNEQFF
TRBV29-1	TRBJ2-2	CSVAGRDTGELFF
TRBV19	TRBJ1-1	CASSTWTNTEAFF
TRBV12-3/TRBV12-4	TRBJ1-1	CASSFHSLNTEAFF
TRBV20-1	TRBJ1-2	CSARASLSNYGYTF
TRBV15	TRBJ2-3	CATSRDGQADTQYF
TRBV9	TRBJ2-1	CASSVQGTNNEQFF
TRBV9	TRBJ2-3	CASGGQGVMDTQYF
TRBV12-3/TRBV12-4	TRBJ1-6	CASSLRQTNSPLHF
TRBV15	TRBJ2-7	CATSPGTGGYEQYF
TRBV3-1	TRBJ1-2	CASSQGAGYTF
TRBV5-1	TRBJ2-5	CASSPGTSRGETQYF
TRBV21-1	TRBJ1-2	CASKSAGANYGYTF
TRBV12-3/TRBV12-4	TRBJ1-1	CASSLGGQNTEAFF